This TCR beta chain was found in a study of OX40 agonist ivuxolimab in advanced cancers. Study-wide background: Antecedent anti-PD-1, anti-PD-L1 or anti-CTLA-4 therapy was permissible, with approximately 44% having received some.

Sequencing used immunoSEQ multiplex PCR; TCRdb keeps in-frame clones, though not all of them. Altogether roughly 59,000 clones are present, around 81% being singletons, with the ten largest covering 0.95% to 1.1%. The germline gives CDR1 SGHTS, CDR2 YDEGEE. Trimming shortened V by 0 bases and J by 6 bases, and 6 bases separated the two germline ends. This CDR3 has 12 residues. The receptor comes from an adult with an advanced solid tumor such as melanoma, head and neck, liver or kidney cancer. This chain uses TRBV5-8 with TRBJ2-5; D gene uncertain. This specimen consisted of CD4+ or CD8+ T cells sorted from blood, obtained in a trial of the OX40 agonist ivuxolimab. The CDR3 spells CASSLGTKTQYF. DNA of the CDR3: TGTGCCAGCAGCTTGGGGACGAAGACCCAGTACTTC.